The 22 T cell receptor beta chains given below trace back to one sample, sequenced in a study of blood T cell repertoires in COVID-19. TCRdb keeps only in-frame clones here, not all; method: immunoSEQ multiplex PCR. The data hold about 250,000 clones, with over 80% observed a single time. The specimen sequenced was PBMCs or T cells enriched from blood (not recorded which). These receptors were obtained from a woman aged 40 to 49 who had been exposed to COVID-19.

The chain combines TRBV30 with TRBJ1-4; 8 nucleotides agree with TRBD1. In germline, CDR1 is GTSNPN, CDR2 SVGIG (reference sequence). Trimming cost V 0 bases and J 8 bases; bases outside gene matches: 8. The CDR3 sequence is 15 residues long. The CDR3 nucleotides are TGTGCCTGGAGTGTAAAAGGACAGGGTGGCGAAAAACTGTTTTTT. Its protein product is CAWSVKGQGGEKLFF.

The chain has TRBV6-6 and TRBJ1-2, with D perhaps TRBD1 (6 bases). V dropped 6 bases and J dropped 3 bases, with 11 bases sitting between them. Per the germline V gene, CDR1 is MNHNY and CDR2 is SVGAGI (reference sequence). This CDR3 contains 13 residues. Written as DNA, the CDR3 is TGTGCCAGCAGACAGGGTGGCGACTATGGCTACACCTTC. Residues: CASRQGGDYGYTF.

The chain has TRBV28 and TRBJ2-7; D gene unclear. The CDR3 is made up of 16 amino acids. Trimming cost V 4 bases and J 2 bases, with 18 bases left between them. Germline values: CDR1 MDHEN, CDR2 SYDVKM. CDR3 bases: TGTGCCAGCAGTTCCGTGTCGGTGGGCAGGACCTACGAGCAGTACGTC. Translation: CASSSVSVGRTYEQYV.

This clone has a handful of counts. The gene calls are TRBV11-2 and TRBJ1-2, with a possible D match to TRBD1 (5 bases). V lost 1 base and J 7 bases, leaving 16 bases between the germline ends. Germline CDR1 and CDR2: SGHAT and FQNNGV. The CDR3 sequence is 15 residues long. Here the CDR3 reads CASSLATGVSTGYTF. Here the CDR3 DNA reads TGTGCCAGCAGCTTAGCCACGGGGGTTAGTACTGGCTACACCTTC.

V and J are TRBV7-8 and TRBJ2-2, with 7 bases lining up with TRBD1. Losses at the gene ends were 3 bases for V and 0 bases for J; bases not matched to a gene: 1. Looked up from germline, CDR1 is SGHVS and CDR2 is FQNEAQ. This CDR3 contains 15 residues. CDR3 sequence reads: CASSLGTANTGELFF. The CDR3 bases are TGTGCCAGCAGCTTGGGGACAGCGAACACCGGGGAGCTGTTTTTT.

This sequence joins TRBV2 and TRBJ2-2; 7 positions agree with TRBD1. Germline V gives CDR1 SNHLY, CDR2 FYNNEI. Trimming at V came to 4 bases and at J to 6 bases, leaving 5 bases not matched to a gene. The CDR3 is 14 amino acids. CDR3: CASSVTQGAGELFF. The CDR3 coding sequence is TGTGCCAGCAGTGTGACCCAGGGGGCCGGGGAGCTGTTTTTT.

The CDR3 DNA reads TGTGCCAGCAGTGCCCAAGATACGCAGTATTTT. This encodes CASSAQDTQYF. The chain combines TRBV6-4 with TRBJ2-3; D is unclear. CDR3 length: 11 amino acids. V was trimmed by 4 bases and J by 5 bases, leaving 4 bases between them. Germline CDR1 MRHNA, CDR2 SNTAGT.

Note on this clone: A read error may account for a junction end that differs from germline. The chain uses TRBV5-1 and TRBJ2-4; TRBD2 matches at 10 bases. CDR3 size: 18 residues. Germline values: CDR1 SGHRS, CDR2 YFSETQ. In DNA form, the CDR3 reads TGTGCCAGCAGCTTGGCGGGGAGGCTAGCGGGAGTCGTTGACATTCAGTACTTC. This translates into CASSLAGRLAGVVDIQYF.

The V and J genes are TRBV5-1 and TRBJ2-1; 11 bases map to TRBD2. Trimming cost V 4 bases and J 5 bases; bases outside gene matches: 5. The germline gives CDR1 SGHRS, CDR2 YFSETQ. CDR3 length: 15 residues. The CDR3 nucleotides read TGCGCCAGCAGCCTCGGGACTAGCGGACACAATGAGCAGTTCTTC. It translates to CASSLGTSGHNEQFF.

The chain is built from TRBV16 and TRBJ1-2; 8 bases align to TRBD1. The CDR3 has 18 residues. From germline, CDR1 is KGHSY and CDR2 FQNENV. V gave up 1 base and J gave up 4 bases; unmatched junction bases: 14. For the CDR3, the DNA is TGTGCCAGCAGCCAATTGGGGACAGGAGGGTTGCTTGGCTATGGCTACACCTTC. Translating gives CASSQLGTGGLLGYGYTF.

J is TRBJ1-4 and V is TRBV28; 8 positions agree with TRBD1. Germline CDR1 is MDHEN and CDR2 is SYDVKM. J lost 8 bases, V lost 6 bases, and 8 bases had no gene match. The CDR3 consists of 14 residues. The CDR3 DNA reads TGTGCCAGCAGACCACAGGGGGTGAGGGAAAAACTGTTTTTT. It is translated as CASRPQGVREKLFF.

This CDR3 is CASSSTESTDTQYF. The CDR3 DNA is TGTGCCAGCAGCTCGACAGAAAGCACAGATACGCAGTATTTT. The rearrangement joins TRBV13 to TRBJ2-3, with TRBD1 as a possible D gene (5 bases). The CDR3 has 14 amino acids. Trimming stripped 4 bases from V and 0 bases from J, with 8 bases between. CDR1 and CDR2 (germline): PRHDT, FYEKMQ (reference sequence).

This chain uses TRBV3-1 (or the pseudogene TRBV3-2) with TRBJ1-2; D unresolved. Trimming stripped 4 bases from V and 0 bases from J, with 15 bases between. The CDR3 loop spans 16 amino acids. Germline CDR1 and CDR2: LGHDT and YNNKEL (reference sequence). CDR3 amino acids: CASSPGTYGANYGYTF. The CDR3 DNA reads TGTGCCAGCAGCCCGGGAACGTACGGAGCTAACTATGGCTACACCTTC.

CDR3 DNA sequence: TGTGCCAGCAGTATAGGGGGGGCGGGCACCGGGGAGCTGTTTTTT. Its translation: CASSIGGAGTGELFF. This chain uses TRBV7-2 with TRBJ2-2; a possible D gene is TRBD2 (7 bases). The CDR3 extends over 15 amino acids. Trimming removed 6 bases from V and 4 bases from J, with 15 bases in between. Germline V gene lookup returns CDR1 SGHTA and CDR2 FQGNSA.

The rearrangement links TRBV15 to TRBJ1-4; possible D gene TRBD1, 6 bases. Between the trimmed V and J ends, which lost 0 bases and 8 bases, there was a span of 10 bases. The germline V gene has CDR1 LNHNV and CDR2 YYDKDF (reference sequence). CDR3 size: 14 residues. The DNA for the CDR3 is TGTGCCACCAGCAGAGATACAGGGAGAGAAAAACTGTTTTTT. Translating it yields CATSRDTGREKLFF.

The rearrangement joins TRBV9 to TRBJ2-2, with 12 bases fitting TRBD1. With V trimmed by 2 bases and J by 6 bases, 5 bases remained unmatched. Looked up from germline, CDR1 is SGDLS and CDR2 is YYNGEE. The CDR3 has 16 residues. The CDR3 DNA is TGTGCCAGCAGCGTCGGGACAGGGGGCGTCTCCGGGGAGCTGTTTTTT. This sequence encodes CASSVGTGGVSGELFF. Using reference TRBV9 and TRBJ2-2 for the parts outside the CDR3, the full variable domain is DSGVTQTPKHLITATGQRVTLRCSPRSGDLSVYWYQQSLDQGLQFLIQYYNGEERAKGNILERFSAQQFPDLHSELNLSSLELGDSALYFCASSVGTGGVSGELFFGEGSRLTVL.

The gene calls are TRBV30 and TRBJ2-5, with D hard to call. The CDR3 length is 13 residues. CDR1 is GTSNPN, CDR2 SVGIG, per germline (reference sequence). Trimming took off 2 bases at V and 2 bases at J, with 9 bases between the two ends. This CDR3 reads CAWSIYSQETQYF. In nucleotides, the CDR3 is TGTGCCTGGAGTATTTACAGTCAAGAGACCCAGTACTTC.

J is TRBJ1-2 and V is TRBV6-5; 8 nucleotides agree with TRBD1. This CDR3 is built from 14 residues. V was pared by 6 bases and J by 7 bases, with 10 bases of the junction left unmatched. Germline CDR1 reads MNHEY; CDR2 reads SVGAGI. In DNA, the CDR3 is TGTGCCAGCAGCTACGACAGGGGCGGGGGTGGCTACACCTTC. Protein: CASSYDRGGGGYTF.

This chain connects TRBV6-5 to TRBJ2-1; 10 bases agree with TRBD1. CDR1 MNHEY and CDR2 SVGAGI come from the germline V gene. This CDR3 contains 14 residues. Trimming at V came to 2 bases and at J to 7 bases, leaving 2 bases not matched to a gene. CDR3 coding DNA: TGTGCCAGCAGTTACGACAGGGGGCTGAATGAGCAGTTCTTC. Its protein product is CASSYDRGLNEQFF.

CDR3 bases: TGTGCCAGCAGAGCCGGGACAGGGGACCGATATAGCAATCAGCCCCAGCATTTT. Its translation is CASRAGTGDRYSNQPQHF. The chain uses TRBV2 and TRBJ1-5; TRBD1 agrees at 10 bases. This CDR3 has 18 residues. Germline V gene lookup returns CDR1 SNHLY and CDR2 FYNNEI. V gave up 6 bases and J gave up 0 bases; unmatched junction bases: 11.

This clone was detected only once. V usage is TRBV12-3 or TRBV12-4 and J usage is TRBJ2-2; D is perhaps TRBD1 (5 bases). This CDR3 contains 13 residues. The CDR3 DNA follows: TGTGCGACGGGTGGGGCCAACACCGGGGAGCTGTTTTTT. It yields the protein CATGGANTGELFF.

This clone was picked up one time. The chain joins TRBV19 to TRBJ1-2, with TRBD1 identical over 11 bases. The CDR3 covers 14 residues. The germline V gene has CDR1 LNHDA and CDR2 SQIVND (reference sequence). V trimming: 3 bases; J trimming: 6 bases; junction bases outside the gene matches: 3. The CDR3 loop is CASSMDRGRDGYTF. The CDR3, as DNA: TGTGCCAGTAGTATGGACAGGGGGCGTGATGGCTACACCTTC.